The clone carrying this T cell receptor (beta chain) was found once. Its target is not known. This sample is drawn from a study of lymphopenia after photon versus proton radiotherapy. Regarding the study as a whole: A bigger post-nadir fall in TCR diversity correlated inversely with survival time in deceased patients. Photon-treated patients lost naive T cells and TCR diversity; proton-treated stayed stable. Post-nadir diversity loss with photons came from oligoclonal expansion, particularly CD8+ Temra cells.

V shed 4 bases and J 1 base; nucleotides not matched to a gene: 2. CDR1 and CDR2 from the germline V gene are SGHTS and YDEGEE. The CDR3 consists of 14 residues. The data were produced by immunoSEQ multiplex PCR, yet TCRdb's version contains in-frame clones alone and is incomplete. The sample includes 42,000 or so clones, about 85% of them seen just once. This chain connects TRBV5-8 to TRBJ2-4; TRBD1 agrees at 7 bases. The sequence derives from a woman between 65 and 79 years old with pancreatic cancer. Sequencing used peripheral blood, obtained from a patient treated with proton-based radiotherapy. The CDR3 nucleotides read TGTGCCAGCAGCAAGACAGGGGCCAAAAACATTCAGTACTTC. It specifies CASSKTGAKNIQYF.